The T cell receptor (beta chain) under discussion was sequenced for a study of early T cells in non-severe SARS-CoV-2 infection. Study conclusions and caveats: Matching against VDJdb likely underestimated virus-specific expansions, favoring anti-spike CD8.

Unique molecular identifiers were attached to individual cDNA molecules. TCRdb fed the 5' RACE reads into MiXCR, producing one record per CDR3 protein. The sample has some 90,000 distinct CDR3 sequences, approximately 15% seen once; the top ten hold less than 7%. The CDR3 is 15 amino acids. V gave up 2 bases and J gave up 7 bases; unmatched junction bases: 3. Comment on this clonotype: The antigen remains undetermined.

The sequenced sample consisted of whole blood. The origin of this receptor is an adult who was a healthcare worker with PCR-confirmed SARS-CoV-2 infection or an uninfected control (not recorded which). The chain couples TRBV12-3 or TRBV12-4 to TRBJ1-4; 11 bases fit TRBD1. The CDR3 nucleotides are TGTGCCAGCAGTTTATCCGGGACAGGGGGTGAAAAACTGTTTTTT. Translation gives CASSLSGTGGEKLFF.